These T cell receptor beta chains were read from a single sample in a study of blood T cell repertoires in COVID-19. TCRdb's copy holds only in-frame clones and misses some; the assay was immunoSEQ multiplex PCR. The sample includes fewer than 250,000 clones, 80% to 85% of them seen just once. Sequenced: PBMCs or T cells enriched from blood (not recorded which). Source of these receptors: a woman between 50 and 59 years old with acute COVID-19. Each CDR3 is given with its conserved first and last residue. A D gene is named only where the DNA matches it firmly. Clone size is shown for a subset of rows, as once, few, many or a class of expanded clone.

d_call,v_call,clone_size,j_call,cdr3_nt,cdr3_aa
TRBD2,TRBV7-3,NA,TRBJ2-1,TGTGCCAGCAGCTTACTAGCGGGAGTGAGCAATGAGCAGTTCTTC,CASSLLAGVSNEQFF
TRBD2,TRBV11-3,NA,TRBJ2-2,TGTGCCAGCAGCCCAGGAGGGGTCCTCGGGGGGACCGGGGAGCTGTTTTTT,CASSPGGVLGGTGELFF
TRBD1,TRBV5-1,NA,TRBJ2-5,TGCGCCAGCAGCCCGGGGACAGCTATACAAGAGACCCAGTACTTC,CASSPGTAIQETQYF
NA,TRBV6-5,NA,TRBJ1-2,TGTGCCAGCAGCCCGACAGGAGATTATGGCTACACCTTC,CASSPTGDYGYTF
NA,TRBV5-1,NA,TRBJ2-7,TGCGCCAGCAGCTTGGAAGCGGGTTCCTACGAGCAGTACTTC,CASSLEAGSYEQYF
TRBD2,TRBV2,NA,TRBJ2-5,TGTGCCAGCAGTGGGGTAGCGGGCCAAGAGACCCAGTACTTC,CASSGVAGQETQYF
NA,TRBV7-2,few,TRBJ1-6,TGTGCCAGCAGCTTAGAATGGAGCTCCTATAATTCACCCCTCCACTTT,CASSLEWSSYNSPLHF
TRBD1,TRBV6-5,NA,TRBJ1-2,TGTGCCAGCAGTTACCAACCTCCAGGGGGCCATGGCTACACCTTC,CASSYQPPGGHGYTF
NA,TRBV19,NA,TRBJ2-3,TGTGCCAGTAGTATAGCGGAGCGGCCAGAGGGTACAGATACGCAGTATTTT,CASSIAERPEGTDTQYF
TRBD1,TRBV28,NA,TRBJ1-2,TGTGCCAGCAGTCCGGAGGGGGCAGGCTATGGCTACACCTTC,CASSPEGAGYGYTF
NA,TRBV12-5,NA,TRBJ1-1,TGTGCTAGTGGTTTTAATAGGAACACTGAAGCTTTCTTT,CASGFNRNTEAFF
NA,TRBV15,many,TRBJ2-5,TGTGCCGTCACCCGGACATCCCGTTCCCAAGAGACCCAGTACTTC,CAVTRTSRSQETQYF
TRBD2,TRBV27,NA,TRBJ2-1,TGTGCCACAAGACTAGCGGGGATGGGCAATGAGCAGTTCTTC,CATRLAGMGNEQFF
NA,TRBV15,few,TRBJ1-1,TGTGCCACCAGCAGAGACCCGCGCTTCCAGGAAAACATGAACACTGAAGCTTTCTTT,CATSRDPRFQENMNTEAFF
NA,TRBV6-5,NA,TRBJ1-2,TGTGCCAGCAGTCCGACAGCGCATTCTTCCTATGGCTACACCTTC,CASSPTAHSSYGYTF
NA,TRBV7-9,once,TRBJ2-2,TGTGCCAGCAGCCCTAGACAGGCATCCGTCGGGGAGCTGTTTTTT,CASSPRQASVGELFF
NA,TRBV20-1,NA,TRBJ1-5,TGCAGTGCTAGTAACCGGGAGGGTCAGCCCCAGCATTTT,CSASNREGQPQHF
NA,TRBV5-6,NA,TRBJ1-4,TGTGCCAGCAGCCTGGACACGTGGCAGGAAAAACTGTTTTTT,CASSLDTWQEKLFF
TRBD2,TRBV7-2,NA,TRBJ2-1,TGTGCCAGCAGCTTAGGGCTAGCGGGGGGGCTTGAGCAGTTCTTC,CASSLGLAGGLEQFF
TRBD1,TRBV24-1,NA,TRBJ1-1,TGTGCCACCAGTGAAGCGACCGGGACAGGGTCCACTGAAGCTTTCTTT,CATSEATGTGSTEAFF
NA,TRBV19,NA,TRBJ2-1,TGTGCCAGTAGTATCCAGGGAACCCCCTACAATGAGCAGTTCTTC,CASSIQGTPYNEQFF
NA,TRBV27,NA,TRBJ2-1,TGTGCCAGCAGACAGGGTTTGGATGAGCAGTTCTTC,CASRQGLDEQFF